Below, 5 T cell receptor beta chains from the same sample are listed, as sequenced in a study of blood T cell repertoires in COVID-19. Repertoires were generated with immunoSEQ multiplex PCR, while TCRdb's copy carries only in-frame clones and drops some. The sample has under 100,000 clones; 80% are singletons. The sequenced sample consisted of peripheral blood. These receptors all stem from a middle-aged woman with active or convalescent COVID-19.

The rearrangement links TRBV7-2 to TRBJ2-2, with unresolved D. Germline assignment: CDR1 SGHTA and CDR2 FQGNSA. The length of the CDR3 is 11 residues. V shed 8 bases and J shed 3 bases, with 4 bases lying between them. CDR3 in DNA: TGTGCCAGCTTCTACACCGGGGAGCTGTTTTTT. Encoded protein: CASFYTGELFF.

CDR3 region: CASSLSGGVDEQFF. The DNA of the CDR3 is TGTGCCAGCAGCTTATCCGGGGGGGTCGATGAGCAGTTCTTC. This rearrangement joins TRBV7-9 to TRBJ2-1, with TRBD2 matching 8 bases. The CDR3 has 14 residues. Germline V lookup: CDR1 SEHNR, CDR2 FQNEAQ (reference sequence). V lost 2 bases to trimming and J lost 8 bases; unmatched junction nucleotides: 5.

V is TRBV28 and J is TRBJ1-6; D gene unclear. CDR3 size: 15 residues. Per germline, CDR1 MDHEN and CDR2 SYDVKM. V lost 5 bases and J 11 bases, leaving 19 bases between the germline ends. For the CDR3, the DNA is TGTGCCAGCAGTCCTCCCCCATGGCCTGGGCCACCCCTCCACTTT. This translates into CASSPPPWPGPPLHF.

The rearrangement uses TRBV6-5 and TRBJ2-3; no clear D gene. V was cut by 2 bases and J by 2 bases, with 11 bases left in between. The CDR3 sequence is 15 residues long. Germline assignment: CDR1 MNHEY and CDR2 SVGAGI. This CDR3 is CASSYDGGSTDTQYF. The CDR3 DNA is TGTGCCAGCAGTTACGACGGCGGTTCCACAGATACGCAGTATTTT.

The V gene is TRBV5-1, the J gene TRBJ2-7; D is possibly TRBD2 (7 bases). V lost 4 bases and J lost 2, with 16 bases in between. The CDR3 runs to 15 residues. The germline gives CDR1 SGHRS, CDR2 YFSETQ. CDR3: CASSTGAGGPYEQYF. The CDR3 coding sequence is TGCGCCAGCAGCACTGGAGCCGGGGGGCCCTACGAGCAGTACTTC.